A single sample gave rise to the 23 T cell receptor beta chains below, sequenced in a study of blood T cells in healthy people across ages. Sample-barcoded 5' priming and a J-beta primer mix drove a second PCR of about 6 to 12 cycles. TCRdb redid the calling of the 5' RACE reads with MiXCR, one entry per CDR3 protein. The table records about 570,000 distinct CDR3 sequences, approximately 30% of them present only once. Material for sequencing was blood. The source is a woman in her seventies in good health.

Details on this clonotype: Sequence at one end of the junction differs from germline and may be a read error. Written as DNA, the CDR3 is TGTGCCAGCTCACCACCGGGGACAGGGGGCCTCTACGAGCAATACTTC. The encoded protein is CASSPPGTGGLYEQYF. This chain joins TRBV18 and TRBJ2-7; 12 nucleotides match TRBD1. Germline CDR1 reads KGHSH; CDR2 reads LQKENI. The CDR3 extends over 16 amino acids. The variable domain in full, with the rest retrieved from reference TRBV18 and TRBJ2-7, is NAGVMQNPRHLVRRRGQEARLRCSPMKGHSHVYWYRQLPEEGLKFMVYLQKENIIDESGMPKERFSAEFPKEGPSILRIQQVVRGDSAAYFCASSPPGTGGLYEQYFGPGTRLTVT.

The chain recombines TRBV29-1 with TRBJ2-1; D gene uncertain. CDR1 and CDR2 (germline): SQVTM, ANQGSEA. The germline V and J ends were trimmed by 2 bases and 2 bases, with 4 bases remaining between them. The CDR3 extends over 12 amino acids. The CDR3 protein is CSVERAYNEQFF. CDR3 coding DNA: TGCAGCGTTGAACGGGCCTACAATGAGCAGTTCTTC.

The chain's CDR3 is CASSVGTGSTDTQYF. CDR3 DNA: TGTGCCAGCAGCGTTGGGACAGGGTCCACAGATACGCAGTATTTT. The rearrangement uses TRBV9 and TRBJ2-3; 9 nucleotides align to TRBD1. This CDR3 contains 15 residues. The germline CDR1 and CDR2 sequences are SGDLS and YYNGEE. Losses at the gene ends were 2 bases for V and 2 bases for J; bases not matched to a gene: 3.

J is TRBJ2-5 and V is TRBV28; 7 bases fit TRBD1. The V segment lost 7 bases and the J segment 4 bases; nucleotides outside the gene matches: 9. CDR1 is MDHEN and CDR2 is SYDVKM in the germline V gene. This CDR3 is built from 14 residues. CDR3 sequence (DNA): TGTGCCAGCACTACCCAGACAGGGATAGAGACCCAGTACTTC. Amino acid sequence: CASTTQTGIETQYF.

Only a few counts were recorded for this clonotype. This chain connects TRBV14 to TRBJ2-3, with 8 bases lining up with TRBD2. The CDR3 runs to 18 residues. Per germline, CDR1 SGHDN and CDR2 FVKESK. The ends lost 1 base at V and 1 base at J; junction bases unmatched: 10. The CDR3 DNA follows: TGTGCCAGCAGCCAAGTACTCGGGGGGGTGCCTGGCACAGATACGCAGTATTTT. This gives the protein CASSQVLGGVPGTDTQYF.

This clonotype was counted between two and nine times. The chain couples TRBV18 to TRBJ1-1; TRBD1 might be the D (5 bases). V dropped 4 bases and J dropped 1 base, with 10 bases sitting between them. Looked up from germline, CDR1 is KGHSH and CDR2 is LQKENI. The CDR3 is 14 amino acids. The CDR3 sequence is CASSRETGNTEAFF. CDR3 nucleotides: TGTGCCAGCTCACGCGAAACAGGGAACACTGAAGCTTTCTTT. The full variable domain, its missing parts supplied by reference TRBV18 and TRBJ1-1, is NAGVMQNPRHLVRRRGQEARLRCSPMKGHSHVYWYRQLPEEGLKFMVYLQKENIIDESGMPKERFSAEFPKEGPSILRIQQVVRGDSAAYFCASSRETGNTEAFFGQGTRLTVV.

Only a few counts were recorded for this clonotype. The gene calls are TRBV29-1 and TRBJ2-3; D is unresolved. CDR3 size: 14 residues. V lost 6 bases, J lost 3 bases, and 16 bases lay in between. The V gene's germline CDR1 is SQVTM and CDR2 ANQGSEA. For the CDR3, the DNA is TGCAGCGTGAGTTTGACAATAAGGACAGATACGCAGTATTTT. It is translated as CSVSLTIRTDTQYF.

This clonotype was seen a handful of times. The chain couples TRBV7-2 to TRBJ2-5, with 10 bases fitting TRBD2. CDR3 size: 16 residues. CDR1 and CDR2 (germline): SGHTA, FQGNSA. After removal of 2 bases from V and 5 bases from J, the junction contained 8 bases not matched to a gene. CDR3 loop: CASSLQGTSGAETQYF. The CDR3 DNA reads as TGTGCCAGCAGCTTACAGGGAACTAGCGGGGCTGAGACCCAGTACTTC.

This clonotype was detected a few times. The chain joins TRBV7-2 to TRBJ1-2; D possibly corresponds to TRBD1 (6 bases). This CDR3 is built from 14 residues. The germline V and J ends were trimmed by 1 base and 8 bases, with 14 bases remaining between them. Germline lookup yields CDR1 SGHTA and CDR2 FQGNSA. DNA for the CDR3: TGTGCCAGCAGCTTAGGTGGCGCTCAGGGGGGCTACACCTTC. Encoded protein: CASSLGGAQGGYTF.

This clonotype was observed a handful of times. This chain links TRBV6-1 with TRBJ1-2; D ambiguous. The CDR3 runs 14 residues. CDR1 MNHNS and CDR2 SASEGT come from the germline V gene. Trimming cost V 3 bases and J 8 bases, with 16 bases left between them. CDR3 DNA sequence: TGTGCCAGCAGTGATCCTCCGACGGCGAGAGGCTACACCTTC. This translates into CASSDPPTARGYTF.

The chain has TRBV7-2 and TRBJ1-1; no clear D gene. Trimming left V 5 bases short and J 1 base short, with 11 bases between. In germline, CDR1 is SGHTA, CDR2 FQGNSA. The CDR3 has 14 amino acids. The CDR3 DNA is TGTGCCAGCAGCCTCGGACCTGCGAACACTGAAGCTTTCTTT. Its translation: CASSLGPANTEAFF.

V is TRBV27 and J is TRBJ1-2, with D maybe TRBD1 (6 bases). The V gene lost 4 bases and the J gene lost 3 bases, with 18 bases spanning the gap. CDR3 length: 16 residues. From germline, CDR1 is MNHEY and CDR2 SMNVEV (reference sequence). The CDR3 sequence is CASSSSDSWAYYGYTF. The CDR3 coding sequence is TGTGCCAGCAGTTCATCGGACAGCTGGGCGTACTATGGCTACACCTTC.

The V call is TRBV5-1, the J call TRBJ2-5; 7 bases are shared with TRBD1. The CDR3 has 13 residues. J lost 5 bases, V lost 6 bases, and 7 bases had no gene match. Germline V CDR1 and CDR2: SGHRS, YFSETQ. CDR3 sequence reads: CASNNRGWETQYF. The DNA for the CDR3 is TGCGCCAGCAACAACAGGGGTTGGGAGACCCAGTACTTC.

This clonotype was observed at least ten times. The CDR3 DNA follows: TGCAGCGTTGATTATGGTACAGGGGGGTACGAGCAGTACTTC. Its protein is CSVDYGTGGYEQYF. The rearrangement links TRBV29-1 to TRBJ2-7, with 8 positions matching TRBD1. The length of the CDR3 is 14 residues. Germline V gene sequence: CDR1 SQVTM, CDR2 ANQGSEA. Trimming at V came to 3 bases and at J to 4 bases, leaving 8 bases not matched to a gene.

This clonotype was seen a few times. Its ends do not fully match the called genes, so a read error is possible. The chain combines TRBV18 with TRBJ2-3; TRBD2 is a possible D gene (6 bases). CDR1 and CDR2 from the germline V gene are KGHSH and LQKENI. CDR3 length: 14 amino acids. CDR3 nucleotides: TGTGCCGGCTCACCGAGCGGGCTCACAGATACGCAGTATTTT. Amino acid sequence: CAGSPSGLTDTQYF.

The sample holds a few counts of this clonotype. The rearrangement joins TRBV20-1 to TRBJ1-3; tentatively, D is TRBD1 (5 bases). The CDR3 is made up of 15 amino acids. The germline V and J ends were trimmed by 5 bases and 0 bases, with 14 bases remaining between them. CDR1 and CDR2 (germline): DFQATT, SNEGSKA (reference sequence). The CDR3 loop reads CSALGDSRSGNTIYF. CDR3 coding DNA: TGCAGTGCTTTGGGTGACAGCCGCTCTGGAAACACCATATATTTT.

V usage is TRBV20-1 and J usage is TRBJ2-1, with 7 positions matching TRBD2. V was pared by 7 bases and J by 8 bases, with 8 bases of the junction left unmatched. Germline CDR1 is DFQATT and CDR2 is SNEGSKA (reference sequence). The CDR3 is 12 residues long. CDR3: CSVGLPPDEQFF. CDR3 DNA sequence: TGCAGTGTGGGACTACCCCCGGATGAGCAGTTCTTC.

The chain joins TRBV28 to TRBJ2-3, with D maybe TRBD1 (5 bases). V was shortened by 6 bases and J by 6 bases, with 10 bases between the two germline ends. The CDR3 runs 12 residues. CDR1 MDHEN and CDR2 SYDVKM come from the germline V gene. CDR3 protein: CASSLWGDTQYF. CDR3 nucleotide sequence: TGTGCCAGCAGCCTCTGGGGCGATACGCAGTATTTT.

As DNA, the CDR3 is TGTGCCAGCAACTCCAAACCCGGGGGGGATTACGAGCAGTACTTC. This gives the protein CASNSKPGGDYEQYF. The chain employs TRBV7-2 and TRBJ2-5, with 8 bases identical to TRBD2. The J call could be wrong; TRBJ2-7 is a better fit for the DNA end. Germline assignment: CDR1 SGHTA and CDR2 FQGNSA. This CDR3 comprises 15 residues.

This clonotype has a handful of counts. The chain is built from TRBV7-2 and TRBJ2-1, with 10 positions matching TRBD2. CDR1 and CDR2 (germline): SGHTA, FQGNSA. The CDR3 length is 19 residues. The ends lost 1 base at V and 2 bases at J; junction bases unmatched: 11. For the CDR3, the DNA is TGTGCCAGCAGCTTAGGAAGGAAGCTAGCGGGAGTCACCTACAATGAGCAGTTCTTC. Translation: CASSLGRKLAGVTYNEQFF.

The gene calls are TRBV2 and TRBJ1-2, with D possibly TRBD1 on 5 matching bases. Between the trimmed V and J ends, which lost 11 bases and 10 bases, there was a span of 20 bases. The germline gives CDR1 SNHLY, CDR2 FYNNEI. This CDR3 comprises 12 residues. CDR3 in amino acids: CAGGRQGRDYTF. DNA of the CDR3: TGTGCCGGGGGGAGGCAGGGACGAGACTACACCTTC.

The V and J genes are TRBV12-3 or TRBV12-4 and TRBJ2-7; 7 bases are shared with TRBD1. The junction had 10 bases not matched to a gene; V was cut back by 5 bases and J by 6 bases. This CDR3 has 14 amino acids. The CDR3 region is CASSKPTGASEQYF. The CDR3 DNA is TGTGCCAGCAGTAAACCTACAGGGGCATCCGAGCAGTACTTC.

DNA of the CDR3: TGTGCCACCAGCAGAGTGGGGGGACGCAATCAGCCCCAGCATTTT. Its protein is CATSRVGGRNQPQHF. The chain uses TRBV15 and TRBJ1-5, with D possibly matching TRBD1 (5 bases). This CDR3 has 15 residues. V lost 1 base and J 2 bases, leaving 9 bases between the germline ends. From germline, CDR1 is LNHNV and CDR2 YYDKDF (reference sequence). The variable domain in full, completed from reference TRBV15 and TRBJ1-5, reads DAMVIQNPRYQVTQFGKPVTLSCSQTLNHNVMYWYQQKSSQAPKLLFHYYDKDFNNEADTPDNFQSRRPNTSFCFLDIRSPGLGDTAMYLCATSRVGGRNQPQHFGDGTRLSIL.